The 15 T cell receptor beta chains in this list originate from one sample, sequenced in a study of T-cell reconstitution after alpha-beta-depleted transplantation in children. The authors prepared the TCRbeta library with unique molecular identifiers. MiXCR, applied by TCRdb to the PCR reads, yields one record per CDR3 protein. The table has nearly 550,000 distinct CDR3 sequences, 15% to 20% seen once; the top ten hold 3.3%. The sequenced sample was PBMCs from the stem cell graft donor, obtained from the stem cell graft. The receptors were sampled from a human donor who donated a stem cell graft to a child with acute lymphoblastic leukemia.

The chain employs TRBV5-1 and TRBJ2-5, with TRBD2 matching 8 bases. This CDR3 has 13 amino acids. Germline CDR1 is SGHRS and CDR2 is YFSETQ. V lost 4 bases to trimming and J lost 5 bases; unmatched junction nucleotides: 4. Written as DNA, the CDR3 is TGCGCCAGCAGCGCCCCGGGGGGGGAGACCCAGTACTTC. Translated, it gives CASSAPGGETQYF.

This clonotype came up a few times. V and J are TRBV5-1 and TRBJ2-3; D gene unclear. There are 15 residues in the CDR3. Between the trimmed V and J ends, which lost 4 bases and 0 bases, there was a span of 12 bases. CDR1 is SGHRS and CDR2 is YFSETQ in the germline V gene. Here the CDR3 reads CASSPGDVSTDTQYF. In DNA form, the CDR3 reads TGCGCCAGCAGCCCCGGTGATGTGAGCACAGATACGCAGTATTTT.

CDR3: CASSQVMTGALEETQYF. The CDR3 DNA reads as TGTGCCAGCAGCCAAGTCATGACAGGGGCTCTAGAAGAGACCCAGTACTTC. The V call is TRBV3-1, the J call TRBJ2-5, with TRBD1 matching over 8 bases. The CDR3 covers 17 residues. V lost 1 base and J lost 3; bases outside the gene matches: 10. Looked up from germline, CDR1 is LGHDT and CDR2 is YNNKEL (reference sequence).

This clonotype came up a few times. The chain combines TRBV9 with TRBJ2-7; D possibly corresponds to TRBD1 (6 bases). V dropped 4 bases and J dropped 3 bases, with 17 bases sitting between them. The CDR3 extends over 15 amino acids. Germline assignment: CDR1 SGDLS and CDR2 YYNGEE. The DNA of the CDR3 is TGTGCCAGCAGCCCGACTTCGACAGGCCACTACGAGCAGTACTTC. Its protein product is CASSPTSTGHYEQYF.

V is TRBV6-5 and J is TRBJ2-5, with a weak D call TRBD2 (5 bases). Germline CDR1 is MNHEY and CDR2 is SVGAGI. The CDR3 totals 14 residues. V was clipped by 0 bases and J by 3 bases, with 8 bases between them. In DNA, the CDR3 is TGTGCCAGCAGTTACTCGAGGGCGGAAGAGACCCAGTACTTC. Translation: CASSYSRAEETQYF.

V and J are TRBV4-1 and TRBJ2-3; TRBD2 is a possible D gene (6 bases). Germline CDR1 is MGHRA and CDR2 is YSYEKL. This CDR3 has 16 residues. V lost 4 bases and J lost 6, with 20 bases in between. Written as DNA, the CDR3 is TGCGCCAGCAGCCCGTCCGGGACTCCCGTGGGGGATACGCAGTATTTT. Its translation is CASSPSGTPVGDTQYF.

This chain uses TRBV5-1 with TRBJ2-2; D is perhaps TRBD1 (6 bases). Trimming took 0 bases from V and 1 from J, leaving 28 bases between them. The CDR3 totals 22 residues. CDR1 SGHRS and CDR2 YFSETQ come from the germline V gene. CDR3 DNA: TGCGCCAGCAGCTTGGGGGGGCGAGGCGTCCCTGCCGTGGCGGGGAACACCGGGGAGCTGTTTTTT. This codes for CASSLGGRGVPAVAGNTGELFF.

This clonotype has only a few counts. The gene calls are TRBV7-8 and TRBJ1-6, with TRBD1 as a possible D gene (6 bases). From germline, CDR1 is SGHVS and CDR2 FQNEAQ. V lost 1 base and J lost 10, with 11 bases in between. The CDR3 consists of 14 residues. The CDR3, as DNA: TGTGCCAGCAGCTTAGGGCATAGGGGGTCACCCCTCCACTTT. This gives the protein CASSLGHRGSPLHF.

The chain carries TRBV12-3 or TRBV12-4 and TRBJ2-3, with 11 nucleotides matching TRBD2. V shed 7 bases, J shed 4 bases, and the junction held 10 bases outside the gene matches. The length of the CDR3 is 16 residues. The CDR3 region is CASNFLTSGNADTQYF. CDR3 nucleotide sequence: TGTGCCAGCAACTTCCTGACTAGCGGGAACGCAGATACGCAGTATTTT.

The chain is built from TRBV15 and TRBJ2-1; D uncertain. The length of the CDR3 is 15 residues. Germline V gives CDR1 LNHNV, CDR2 YYDKDF (reference sequence). V lost 3 bases, J lost 6 bases, and 15 bases lay in between. The CDR3 protein is CATSSRANHGNEQFF. CDR3 nucleotide sequence: TGTGCCACCAGCAGCCGGGCTAACCACGGCAATGAGCAGTTCTTC.

The chain has TRBV21-1 and TRBJ2-5; the table's D call, TRBD1, has no DNA check behind it. TRBV21-1 is listed as a pseudogene. The CDR3 length is 14 residues. For the CDR3, the DNA is TGTGCCAGCACCTTCGGGCGTCGGTGGGAGACCCAGTACTTC. This sequence encodes CASTFGRRWETQYF.

This chain joins TRBV29-1 and TRBJ2-7; 9 nucleotides line up with TRBD1. From germline, CDR1 is SQVTM and CDR2 ANQGSEA. The J segment lost 1 base and the V segment lost 6 bases, leaving 7 bases of the junction unmatched. The CDR3 extends over 14 amino acids. CDR3 in amino acids: CSVEGQGSSYEQYF. CDR3 nucleotide sequence: TGCAGCGTCGAGGGACAGGGCAGTTCCTACGAGCAGTACTTC.

This clonotype has a handful of counts. The chain links TRBV27 to TRBJ1-2; the D is unclear. V lost 0 bases, J lost 8 bases, and 13 bases lay in between. Per the germline V gene, CDR1 is MNHEY and CDR2 is SMNVEV (reference sequence). The CDR3 consists of 14 residues. The CDR3 bases are TGTGCCAGCAGTTTATCCCGTCTCTCAGGCGGCTACACCTTC. This encodes CASSLSRLSGGYTF.

This clonotype has only a few counts. The chain is built from TRBV6-5 and TRBJ2-7, with D unresolved. With 2 bases removed from V and 6 bases from J, the gap between germline ends came to 14 bases. This CDR3 is built from 14 residues. Germline V lookup: CDR1 MNHEY, CDR2 SVGAGI. This CDR3 reads CASSYGPKSGEQYF. The CDR3 DNA reads TGTGCCAGCAGTTACGGCCCAAAGTCTGGCGAGCAGTACTTC.

This chain uses TRBV6-5 with TRBJ1-2; a possible D gene is TRBD1 (5 bases). Germline V gene lookup returns CDR1 MNHEY and CDR2 SVGAGI. V lost 3 bases, J lost 3 bases, and 11 bases lay in between. The CDR3 has 14 residues. CDR3 nucleotide sequence: TGTGCCAGCAGTTATTTAGGGACGGACTATGGCTACACCTTC. Protein: CASSYLGTDYGYTF.